The rows below give T cell receptor beta chains drawn from one sample of a study of control samples from healthy donors and cancer patients. Sequenced by immunoSEQ multiplex PCR; TCRdb stores in-frame clones only, minus some. The sample yields about 130,000 clones, roughly 87% seen once. Material: blood. The receptors were gathered from a man between 18 and 29 years old in good health. Both conserved end residues are trimmed from each CDR3. The listing skips clone size in some rows; elsewhere it reads once, few, many or a size class.

length: 10
size: -
J: TRBJ2-7
V: TRBV5-6
CDR3: ASSPGWTSEY

length: 14
size: -
J: TRBJ1-1
V: TRBV7-9
CDR3: ASSARQGIMNTEAF

length: 11
size: -
J: TRBJ1-1
V: TRBV7-3
CDR3: ASAAGRNTEAF

length: 11
size: -
J: TRBJ2-5
V: TRBV11-2
CDR3: ASSLVGRETQY

length: 9
size: few
J: TRBJ2-1
V: TRBV12-3/TRBV12-4
CDR3: ASTLSLEQF

length: 10
size: -
J: TRBJ2-5
V: TRBV21-1
CDR3: ARDRARETQY

length: 13
size: once
J: TRBJ1-6
V: TRBV28
CDR3: ASSFGQGFRSPLH

length: 13
size: -
J: TRBJ2-1
V: TRBV6-5
CDR3: ASRALTSSYNEQF

length: 11
size: -
J: TRBJ1-5
V: TRBV4-1
CDR3: ASSQQEGQPQH

length: 11
size: -
J: TRBJ2-5
V: TRBV19
CDR3: ASNSPIEETQY

length: 13
size: -
J: TRBJ2-7
V: TRBV27
CDR3: ASSWAGTAGLEQY

length: 11
size: -
J: TRBJ1-1
V: TRBV5-1
CDR3: ASSNDKNTEAF

length: 12
size: -
J: TRBJ1-1
V: TRBV10-3
CDR3: AISTDLPGSKAF

length: 14
size: -
J: TRBJ1-5
V: TRBV18
CDR3: ASSLDPGQGRGPQH

length: 17
size: once
J: TRBJ2-2
V: TRBV30
CDR3: AWSVPGRAEWVNTGELF

length: 12
size: -
J: TRBJ2-1
V: TRBV19
CDR3: ASSMGGAYNEQF

length: 12
size: -
J: TRBJ1-1
V: TRBV9
CDR3: ASSVGRLNTEAF

length: 13
size: -
J: TRBJ2-2
V: TRBV25-1
CDR3: ASSDSGRASGELF

length: 11
size: -
J: TRBJ2-7
V: TRBV18
CDR3: ASSPDRSYEQY

length: 13
size: -
J: TRBJ2-2
V: TRBV6-1
CDR3: ASSESGRAIRELF

length: 14
size: -
J: TRBJ2-3
V: TRBV5-6
CDR3: ASSFIRGRSTDTQY

length: 12
size: once
J: TRBJ1-3
V: TRBV9
CDR3: ASSVEGNGNTIY

length: 12
size: -
J: TRBJ2-1
V: TRBV10-1
CDR3: ASSHNSRGLFEF

length: 13
size: -
J: TRBJ2-3
V: TRBV30
CDR3: AWTKITSSTDTQY

length: 13
size: -
J: TRBJ1-1
V: TRBV19
CDR3: ASSPGQSLNTEAF

length: 12
size: -
J: TRBJ1-6
V: TRBV11-2
CDR3: ASSSGTGNSPLH

length: 12
size: -
J: TRBJ1-2
V: TRBV9
CDR3: ASSVGGQDGGYT

length: 15
size: -
J: TRBJ1-1
V: TRBV19
CDR3: ASSIRTVTQGDTEAF

length: 16
size: -
J: TRBJ1-2
V: TRBV7-3
CDR3: ASSLKPGQITYNYGYT

length: 19
size: -
J: TRBJ1-3
V: TRBV2
CDR3: ASSYLRRGQGFPHSGNTIY

length: 13
size: -
J: TRBJ2-1
V: TRBV10-1
CDR3: ASSATSKGLNEQF

length: 13
size: -
J: TRBJ1-4
V: TRBV10-1
CDR3: ASSEGRAKNEKLF

length: 15
size: -
J: TRBJ1-5
V: TRBV7-2
CDR3: ASSSRHDRGRNQPQH

length: 13
size: -
J: TRBJ1-1
V: TRBV19
CDR3: ASSIVRGLDTEAF

length: 12
size: -
J: TRBJ2-1
V: TRBV7-2
CDR3: ASTPDRVHNEQF

length: 12
size: -
J: TRBJ2-1
V: TRBV29-1
CDR3: SVDRGRGGNEQF

length: 12
size: -
J: TRBJ2-1
V: TRBV24-1
CDR3: ATSDSRQFPEQF

length: 18
size: -
J: TRBJ2-1
V: TRBV19
CDR3: ASSKKGGLAGGMSYNEQF

length: 15
size: -
J: TRBJ1-2
V: TRBV5-1
CDR3: ASSLFPRRVKDYGYT

length: 14
size: -
J: TRBJ2-3
V: TRBV5-1
CDR3: ASSSTSGLSTDTQY

length: 15
size: once
J: TRBJ1-5
V: TRBV30
CDR3: AWSVQGTSWSNQPQH

length: 18
size: -
J: TRBJ2-3
V: TRBV9
CDR3: ASSHTVRGTSGRVGNTQY

length: 12
size: -
J: TRBJ2-6
V: TRBV30
CDR3: ARSGVAGANVLT

length: 12
size: -
J: TRBJ1-2
V: TRBV21-1
CDR3: ASSKRNRVSGYT

length: 12
size: -
J: TRBJ2-3
V: TRBV19
CDR3: ASARTLTGDTQY

length: 13
size: -
J: TRBJ2-2
V: TRBV7-2
CDR3: ATLPGRVHTGELF

length: 15
size: -
J: TRBJ2-3
V: TRBV24-1
CDR3: ATSDLSGMGGTDTQY

length: 10
size: once
J: TRBJ2-3
V: TRBV7-8
CDR3: ASSLRATLGY

length: 15
size: -
J: TRBJ2-7
V: TRBV7-2
CDR3: ASSGRHSGQDPYEQY

length: 13
size: -
J: TRBJ2-7
V: TRBV10-3
CDR3: AISLWTGRMYEQY

length: 14
size: -
J: TRBJ2-7
V: TRBV3-1/TRBV3-2
CDR3: ASSQVGQPSSYEQY

length: 11
size: -
J: TRBJ1-5
V: TRBV5-1
CDR3: ASSLVRGQPQH

length: 12
size: -
J: TRBJ2-2
V: TRBV10-1
CDR3: ASSTSGASGELF

length: 11
size: -
J: TRBJ2-1
V: TRBV27
CDR3: ASSSNQFNEQF

length: 11
size: -
J: TRBJ1-3
V: TRBV5-6
CDR3: ASSLGNRHTIY

length: 9
size: -
J: TRBJ2-1
V: TRBV20-1
CDR3: SGGLYNEQF

length: 13
size: -
J: TRBJ2-3
V: TRBV27
CDR3: ASSLLGGVPDTQY

length: 12
size: -
J: TRBJ2-7
V: TRBV14
CDR3: ASSQIAGDYEQY

length: 9
size: once
J: TRBJ1-5
V: TRBV28
CDR3: ASTRGQAQH

length: 9
size: -
J: TRBJ2-1
V: TRBV30
CDR3: AWSLAKGEF